The clone carrying this TCR beta chain was seen only a few times. Its antigen is not known. TCR cDNA was made by 5'RACE template switching, adding a universal primer site and UMIs. TCRdb independently ran MiXCR on the 5' RACE reads; one entry per CDR3 protein. The sample includes under 500,000 distinct CDR3 sequences, around 20% seen only once; the top ten take 15% to 20%. The sample originates from a study of T cells after yellow fever vaccination. As for the study in general: Those fractions that held only low numbers of cells were prepared using the SMART-Seq v4 Ultra Low Input RNA kit.

Germline CDR1 SQVTM, CDR2 ANQGSEA. This CDR3 has 11 residues. V lost 6 bases to trimming and J lost 3 bases; unmatched junction nucleotides: 2. Findings and limits, study-wide: Sorted repertoires could include abundant contaminating clonotypes from bulk cells.

The source material was PBMCs, sampled before the yellow fever booster vaccination. The chain uses TRBV29-1 and TRBJ2-7, with 7 bases aligning to TRBD2. This TCR derives from a man aged 18 to 29 who received the YFV17D yellow fever vaccine. This CDR3 reads CSVERGYEQYF. The DNA for the CDR3 is TGCAGCGTGGAGCGGGGCTACGAGCAGTACTTC.